The 8 T cell receptor beta chains listed next were all sequenced from one sample in a study of regulatory T cells in long-lasting Graves disease. HTBI primers from iRepertoire and Arm-PCR of CDR3 regions yielded the TCR beta libraries. MiXCR was run by TCRdb on the multiplex PCR reads, yielding one entry per CDR3 protein. This sample has under 300,000 distinct CDR3 sequences, with over 20% found just once. Indicated time point: newly diagnosed GD, antithyroid drugs for less than 3 months. Following extraction of RNA from PBMCs, that RNA was used to make the TCR library. The sequencing here drew on peripheral blood mononuclear cells (PBMCs), taken at new diagnosis, from a patient treated with antithyroid drugs. Source of these receptors: a female donor with Graves disease.

Many counts were recorded for this clonotype. V gene TRBV6-2 or TRBV6-3 combines with J gene TRBJ1-1; D is uncertain. CDR3 length: 14 amino acids. Trimming removed 4 bases at V and 0 bases at J, with 9 bases between. The V gene's germline CDR1 is MNHEY and CDR2 SVGEGT. The CDR3 spells CASSLRSMNTEAFF. DNA for the CDR3: TGTGCCAGCAGTTTGCGATCCATGAACACTGAAGCTTTCTTT.

Many counts were recorded for this clonotype. V usage is TRBV5-1 and J usage is TRBJ2-7; D is perhaps TRBD1 (5 bases). The V end was cut by 4 bases, the J end by 2 bases, with 22 bases between. Germline assignment: CDR1 SGHRS and CDR2 YFSETQ. The CDR3 covers 17 residues. Here the CDR3 reads CASSKTLQAALTYEQYF. The CDR3 DNA is TGCGCCAGCAGCAAGACATTACAGGCAGCCCTTACCTACGAGCAGTACTTC. The full variable domain, with the rest looked up from reference TRBV5-1 and TRBJ2-7, is KAGVTQTPRYLIKTRGQQVTLSCSPISGHRSVSWYQQTPGQGLQFLFEYFSETQRNKGNFPGRFSGRQFSNSRSEMNVSTLELGDSALYLCASSKTLQAALTYEQYFGPGTRLTVT.

This clonotype was counted between two and nine times. The chain joins TRBV12-3 or TRBV12-4 to TRBJ2-7; unclear D gene. V lost 3 bases and J lost 0, with 9 bases in between. The CDR3 extends over 14 amino acids. The CDR3 spells CASSFPPDSYEQYF. Written as DNA, the CDR3 is TGTGCCAGCAGTTTTCCCCCGGACTCCTACGAGCAGTACTTC.

The CDR3, as DNA: TGTGCCAGTAGTAGGCTAGCGGAAAGCTCCTACGAGCAGTACTTC. Its protein is CASSRLAESSYEQYF. The V and J genes are TRBV19 and TRBJ2-7; 7 bases are a match to TRBD2. From germline, CDR1 is LNHDA and CDR2 SQIVND (reference sequence). V was clipped by 4 bases and J by 0 bases; unmatched bases: 6. This CDR3 is 15 amino acids long.

There are many counts of this clonotype. The chain has TRBV6-5 and TRBJ2-3; 9 positions agree with TRBD2. V gave up 2 bases and J gave up 4 bases; unmatched junction bases: 10. The germline V gene has CDR1 MNHEY and CDR2 SVGAGI. CDR3 size: 17 residues. CDR3 protein: CASSYQRSGRSADTQYF. In DNA form, the CDR3 reads TGTGCCAGCAGTTACCAAAGGAGCGGGAGGTCGGCAGATACGCAGTATTTT.

This chain joins TRBV5-1 and TRBJ1-3; 10 bases are shared with TRBD1. The J segment lost 7 bases and the V segment lost 4 bases, leaving 5 bases of the junction unmatched. The germline V gene encodes CDR1 SGHRS and CDR2 YFSETQ. The CDR3 runs to 14 residues. The CDR3 sequence: CASSPGQGENTIYF. The CDR3 DNA sequence: TGCGCCAGCAGCCCAGGACAGGGGGAGAACACCATATATTTT. Based on the CDR3 plus reference TRBV5-1 and TRBJ1-3, the full variable domain is KAGVTQTPRYLIKTRGQQVTLSCSPISGHRSVSWYQQTPGQGLQFLFEYFSETQRNKGNFPGRFSGRQFSNSRSEMNVSTLELGDSALYLCASSPGQGENTIYFGEGSWLTVV.

There are many counts of this clonotype. The chain links TRBV7-2 to TRBJ2-7, with 14 bases fitting TRBD2. This CDR3 has 15 residues. Trimming removed 5 bases from V and 6 bases from J; junction bases left unmatched: 6. Germline lookup yields CDR1 SGHTA and CDR2 FQGNSA. For the CDR3, the DNA is TGTGCCAGCAGCCCGGGACTAGCGGGAGTACTCGAGCAGTACTTC. This gives the protein CASSPGLAGVLEQYF.

This clonotype was counted at least ten times. A read error may account for a junction end that differs from germline. This chain links TRBV18 with TRBJ2-1; perhaps D is TRBD1 or TRBD2 (5 bases each). The CDR3 length is 11 residues. Germline V gene sequence: CDR1 KGHSH, CDR2 LQKENI. The CDR3 DNA reads as TGTGCCAGCTCACCAGGGACGGACGTCGTCTTC. It yields the protein CASSPGTDVVF.